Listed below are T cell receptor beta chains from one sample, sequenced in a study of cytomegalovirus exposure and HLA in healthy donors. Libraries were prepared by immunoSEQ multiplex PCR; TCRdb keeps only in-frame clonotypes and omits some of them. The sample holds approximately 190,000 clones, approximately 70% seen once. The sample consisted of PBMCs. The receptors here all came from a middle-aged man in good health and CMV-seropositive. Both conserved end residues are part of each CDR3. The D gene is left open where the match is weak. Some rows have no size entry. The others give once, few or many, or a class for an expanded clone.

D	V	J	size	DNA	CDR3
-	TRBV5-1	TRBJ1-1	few	TGCGCCAGCAGCTTGCCAACCACAGGGCACACTGAAGCTTTCTTT	CASSLPTTGHTEAFF
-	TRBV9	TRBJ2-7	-	TGTGCCAGCAGCGTAGCTCCCGACAGCTCCTACGAGCAGTACTTC	CASSVAPDSSYEQYF
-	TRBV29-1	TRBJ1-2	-	TGCAGCGTTGGAGAGGGGGGGTCCTATGGCTACACCTTC	CSVGEGGSYGYTF
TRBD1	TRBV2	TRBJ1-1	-	TGTGCCAGCAGTGAATACAGGGGGCAAACTGAAGCTTTCTTT	CASSEYRGQTEAFF
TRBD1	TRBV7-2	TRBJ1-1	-	TGTGCCAGCAGCGTGGACAGGGGAACTGAAGCTTTCTTT	CASSVDRGTEAFF
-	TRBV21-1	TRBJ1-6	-	TGTGCCAGCAGCACCGCACTGAGGAGGGGACTTGGCCGAAGCGATAATTCACCCCTCCACTTT	CASSTALRRGLGRSDNSPLHF
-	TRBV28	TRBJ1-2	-	TGTGCCAGCAGTTTATTCGGACCCGGGGACTATGGCTACACCTTC	CASSLFGPGDYGYTF
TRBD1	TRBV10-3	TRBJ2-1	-	TGTGCCATCAAGGGGACAGGGGGCGCGGGTGAGCAGTTCTTC	CAIKGTGGAGEQFF
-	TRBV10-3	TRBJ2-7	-	TGTGCCATCAGTGAGGGGCAGGGAAGTACCTACGAGCAGTACTTC	CAISEGQGSTYEQYF
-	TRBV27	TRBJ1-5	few	TGTGCCAGCAGTCCTTGGGGAGGAGAAGATCAGCCCCAGCATTTT	CASSPWGGEDQPQHF
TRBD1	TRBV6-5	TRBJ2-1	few	TGTGCCAGCAGTTACTCGACAGGGGAAAGCTACAATGAGCAGTTCTTC	CASSYSTGESYNEQFF
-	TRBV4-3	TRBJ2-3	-	TGCGCCAGCAGCCCAAACCCAGGGGAAGATACGCAGTATTTT	CASSPNPGEDTQYF
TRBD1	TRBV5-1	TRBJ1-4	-	TGCGCCAGCAGCTATGAGGACAGGGCAATTGAAAAACTGTTTTTT	CASSYEDRAIEKLFF
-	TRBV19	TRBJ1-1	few	TGTGCCAGTAGTATCACCTACGGGACTGAAGCTTTCTTT	CASSITYGTEAFF
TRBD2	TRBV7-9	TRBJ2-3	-	TGTGCCAGCAGCTTGGCTAGTACTAGCGGGGCCTCAGATACGCAGTATTTT	CASSLASTSGASDTQYF
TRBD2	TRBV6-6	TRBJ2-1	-	TGTGCCAGCAGGGTTTCTCCAGCGGGATCCTACAATGAGCAGTTCTTC	CASRVSPAGSYNEQFF
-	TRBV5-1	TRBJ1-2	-	TGCGCCAGCAGCCCCCTCATAAGCTCGGCAGGGGAAGGCTACACCTTC	CASSPLISSAGEGYTF
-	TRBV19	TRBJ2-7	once	TGTGCCAGTAGTATGCGGCGGGGTGGGAGCTCCTACGAGCAGTACTTC	CASSMRRGGSSYEQYF
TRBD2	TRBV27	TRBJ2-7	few	TGTGCCAGCAGTTTCCAGCGGGGATCAGGGGAGCAGTACTTC	CASSFQRGSGEQYF
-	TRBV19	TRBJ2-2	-	TGTGCCAGTAGTACCCCTCGCGGCACCGGGGAGCTGTTTTTT	CASSTPRGTGELFF
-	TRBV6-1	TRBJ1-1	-	TGTGCCAGCAGTGATTTAGTTCGGGTTGTGAACACTGAAGCTTTCTTT	CASSDLVRVVNTEAFF
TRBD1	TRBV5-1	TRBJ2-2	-	TGCGCCAGCAGCGCCCGGGACAGGGGGCGGTTCACCGGGGAGCTGTTTTTT	CASSARDRGRFTGELFF
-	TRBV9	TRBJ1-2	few	TGTGCCAGCAGCGTAGTCCCAGAAAACTATGGCTACACCTTC	CASSVVPENYGYTF
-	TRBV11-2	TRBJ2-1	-	TGTGCCAGCAGCCCCAGATTTGGGAGCTCCTACAATGAGCAGTTCTTC	CASSPRFGSSYNEQFF
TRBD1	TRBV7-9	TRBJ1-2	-	TGTGCCAGCAGCACGGGACAGGGGGATTATGGCTACACCTTC	CASSTGQGDYGYTF
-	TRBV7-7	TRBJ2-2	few	TGTGCCAGCAGCTCCATCGGCGGGGAGCTGTTTTTT	CASSSIGGELFF
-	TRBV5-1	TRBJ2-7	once	TGCGCCAGCAGCTTGGCGCAGGGAGGCGAGCAGTACTTC	CASSLAQGGEQYF
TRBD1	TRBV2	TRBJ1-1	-	TGTGCCAGCAGACGGGGACAGGGACTTTTTATGGGTGAAGCTTTCTTT	CASRRGQGLFMGEAFF
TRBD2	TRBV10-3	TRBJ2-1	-	TGTGCCATCAGGTCGACTAGCGGGGGTTTCAATGAGCAGTTCTTC	CAIRSTSGGFNEQFF
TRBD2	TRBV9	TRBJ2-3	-	TGTGCCAGCAGCGCGGGACTAGCGGGTAGCACAGATACGCAGTATTTT	CASSAGLAGSTDTQYF
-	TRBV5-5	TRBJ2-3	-	TGTGCCAGCAGCCTGGGACGGGACACAGATACGCAGTATTTT	CASSLGRDTDTQYF
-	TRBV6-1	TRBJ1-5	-	TGTGCCAGCAGAGGGGAGGAAGGTCAGCCCCAGCATTTT	CASRGEEGQPQHF